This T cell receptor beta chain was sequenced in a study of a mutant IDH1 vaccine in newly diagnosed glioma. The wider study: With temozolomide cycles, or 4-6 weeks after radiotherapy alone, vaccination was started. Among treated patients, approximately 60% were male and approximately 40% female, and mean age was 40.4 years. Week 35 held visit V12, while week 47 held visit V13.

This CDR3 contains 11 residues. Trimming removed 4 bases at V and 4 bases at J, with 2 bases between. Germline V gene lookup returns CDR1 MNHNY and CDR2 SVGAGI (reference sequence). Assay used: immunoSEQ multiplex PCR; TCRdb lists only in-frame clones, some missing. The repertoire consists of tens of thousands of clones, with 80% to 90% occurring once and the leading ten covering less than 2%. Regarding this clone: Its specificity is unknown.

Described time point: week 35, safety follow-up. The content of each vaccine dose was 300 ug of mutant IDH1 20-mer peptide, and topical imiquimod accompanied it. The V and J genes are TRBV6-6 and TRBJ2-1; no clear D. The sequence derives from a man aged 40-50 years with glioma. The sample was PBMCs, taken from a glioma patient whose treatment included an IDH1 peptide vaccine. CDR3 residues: CASSFYNEQFF. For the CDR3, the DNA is TGTGCCAGCAGTTTTTACAATGAGCAGTTCTTC.